Below are 6 T cell receptor beta chains sequenced from a single sample in a study of blood T cell repertoires in COVID-19. Libraries were prepared by immunoSEQ multiplex PCR; TCRdb keeps only in-frame clonotypes and omits some of them. This repertoire shows 180,000 or so clones, 80% to 90% found once; its top ten account for around 9.9%. Sequencing used peripheral blood. All receptors derive from a human donor with active or convalescent COVID-19. The donor label of this sample is uncertain.

In this sample, this clone turned up a few times. V is TRBV9 and J is TRBJ1-6, with D perhaps TRBD1 (5 bases). This CDR3 comprises 17 residues. V lost 3 bases and J 0 bases, leaving 13 bases between the germline ends. Germline V gene lookup returns CDR1 SGDLS and CDR2 YYNGEE. The CDR3 sequence: CASSDPQGYSYNSPLHF. CDR3 coding DNA: TGTGCCAGCAGCGACCCTCAGGGTTACTCCTATAATTCACCCCTCCACTTT. Full variable domain (missing parts from reference TRBV9 and TRBJ1-6): DSGVTQTPKHLITATGQRVTLRCSPRSGDLSVYWYQQSLDQGLQFLIQYYNGEERAKGNILERFSAQQFPDLHSELNLSSLELGDSALYFCASSDPQGYSYNSPLHFGNGTRLTVT.

The rearrangement uses TRBV7-2 and TRBJ2-7; D is perhaps TRBD2 (6 bases). V shed 3 bases and J shed 2 bases, with 11 bases lying between them. Germline assignment: CDR1 SGHTA and CDR2 FQGNSA. The CDR3 sequence is 14 residues long. The CDR3 loop reads CASSFGGKTYEQYF. The CDR3 DNA sequence: TGTGCCAGCAGCTTTGGGGGGAAAACCTACGAGCAGTACTTC.

This clone was counted only a few times. The chain employs TRBV12-3 or TRBV12-4 and TRBJ1-2; 7 nucleotides align to TRBD1. The CDR3 totals 13 residues. V was pared by 2 bases and J by 6 bases, with 3 bases of the junction left unmatched. The CDR3 loop reads CASSLTGADGYTF. DNA for the CDR3: TGTGCCAGCAGTTTAACAGGGGCTGATGGCTACACCTTC.

This clone was seen only a few times. The J gene is TRBJ2-7, the V gene TRBV11-1; D possibly corresponds to TRBD1 (5 bases). V was trimmed by 7 bases and J by 0 bases, leaving 13 bases between them. The CDR3 is 14 amino acids. CDR1 and CDR2 (germline): SGHAT, FQDESV (reference sequence). The CDR3 protein is CASTRTGSSYEQYF. The CDR3 region has the DNA TGTGCCAGCACCCGAACAGGATCCTCCTACGAGCAGTACTTC.

The chain carries TRBV9 and TRBJ2-7, with 8 positions matching TRBD1. Germline V gene lookup returns CDR1 SGDLS and CDR2 YYNGEE. This CDR3 is built from 14 residues. J lost 4 bases, V lost 3 bases, and 6 bases had no gene match. The CDR3 region is CASSAGQDKYEQYF. The CDR3, as DNA: TGTGCCAGCAGCGCGGGACAGGACAAATACGAGCAGTACTTC.

V usage is TRBV5-1 and J usage is TRBJ1-3; D gene unclear. Germline V gene lookup returns CDR1 SGHRS and CDR2 YFSETQ. The CDR3 is 14 residues long. The germline V and J ends were trimmed by 7 bases and 0 bases, with 11 bases remaining between them. In DNA form, the CDR3 reads TGCGCCAGCTCCGAGGAGGTCTCTGGAAACACCATATATTTT. Translating gives CASSEEVSGNTIYF.